This TCR beta chain is from a study of blood T cell repertoires in COVID-19. Per the original data handling: How many nucleated cells were present was estimated from reference gene primer amplification. The data were produced by immunoSEQ multiplex PCR, yet TCRdb's version contains in-frame clones alone and is incomplete. The DNA was the basis for D and trimming; V, J and clone size are from that table. This sample has over 75,000 clones, with less than 85% found just once. Per germline, CDR1 KGHSH and CDR2 LQKENI. V was pared by 0 bases and J by 4 bases, with 5 bases of the junction left unmatched. The length of the CDR3 is 15 residues.

The TCR comes from a man between 45 and 60 years old who had recovered from COVID-19. Sequencing was done on a sample of peripheral blood. The chain couples TRBV18 to TRBJ2-5, with 7 bases aligning to TRBD2. This chain's CDR3 is CASSPPRGIGETQYF. Here the CDR3 DNA reads TGTGCCAGCTCACCACCGCGGGGGATCGGAGAGACCCAGTACTTC.